Here is one TCR beta chain with its context. Its antigen is as yet unknown. The sample comes from a study of shared clonotypes between healthy human individuals. Study as a whole: Each donor had three CD4 naive, three CD4 memory, two CD8 naive and one CD8 memory plate. Study results and caveats: An expected dependence of interdonor clonotype sharing on sequencing depth was noted. Rarefaction indicated that sorted-subset sequencing remained incomplete although depth was large.

CDR1 and CDR2 (germline): KGHSH, LQKENI. The CDR3 contains 15 residues. Deletions cut 5 bases from V and 1 base from J, with 15 bases between. Genomic DNA from each subset was divided evenly over several immunoSEQ plates. The data were produced by immunoSEQ multiplex PCR, yet TCRdb's version contains in-frame clones alone and is incomplete. The sample shows millions of clones, over 85% of them seen only once. The origin of this receptor is a man aged 18 to 30 in good health. The sequenced material came from naive CD4+ T cells sorted from blood. Subset specified: CD45RA+ positively selected. The chain recombines TRBV18 with TRBJ2-7, with D unclear. Written as DNA, the CDR3 is TGTGCCAGCTCATCCAAGGACGGATCTTCCTACGAGCAGTACTTC. It encodes CASSSKDGSSYEQYF.